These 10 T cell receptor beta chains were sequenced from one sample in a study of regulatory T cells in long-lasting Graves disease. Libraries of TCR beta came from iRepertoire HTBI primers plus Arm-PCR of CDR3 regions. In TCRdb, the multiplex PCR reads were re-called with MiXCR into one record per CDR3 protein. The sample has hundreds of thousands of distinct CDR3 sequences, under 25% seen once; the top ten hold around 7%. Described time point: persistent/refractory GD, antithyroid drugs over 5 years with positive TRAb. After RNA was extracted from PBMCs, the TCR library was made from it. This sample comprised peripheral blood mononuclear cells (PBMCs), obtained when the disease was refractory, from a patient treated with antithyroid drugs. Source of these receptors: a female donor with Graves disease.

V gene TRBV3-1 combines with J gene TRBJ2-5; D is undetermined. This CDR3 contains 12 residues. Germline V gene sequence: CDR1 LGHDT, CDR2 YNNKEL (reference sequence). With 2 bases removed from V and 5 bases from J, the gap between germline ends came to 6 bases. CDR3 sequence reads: CASSQLEETQYF. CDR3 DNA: TGTGCCAGCAGCCAACTTGAGGAGACCCAGTACTTC.

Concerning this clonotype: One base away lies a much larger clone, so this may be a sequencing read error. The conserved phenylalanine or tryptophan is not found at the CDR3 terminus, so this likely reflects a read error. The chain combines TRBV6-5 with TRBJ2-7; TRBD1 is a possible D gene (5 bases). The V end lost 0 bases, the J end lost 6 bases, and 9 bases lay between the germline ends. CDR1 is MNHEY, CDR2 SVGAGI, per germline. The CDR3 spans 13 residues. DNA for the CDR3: TGTGCCAGCAGTTACTCGAGACAGCTCGAGCAGTACTCC. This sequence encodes CASSYSRQLEQYS.

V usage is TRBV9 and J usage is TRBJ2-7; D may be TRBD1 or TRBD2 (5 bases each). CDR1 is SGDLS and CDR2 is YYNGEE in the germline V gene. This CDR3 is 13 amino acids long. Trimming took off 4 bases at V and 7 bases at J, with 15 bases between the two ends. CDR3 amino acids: CASSPGGPGEQYF. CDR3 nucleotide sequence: TGTGCCAGCAGCCCAGGAGGACCAGGGGAGCAGTACTTC.

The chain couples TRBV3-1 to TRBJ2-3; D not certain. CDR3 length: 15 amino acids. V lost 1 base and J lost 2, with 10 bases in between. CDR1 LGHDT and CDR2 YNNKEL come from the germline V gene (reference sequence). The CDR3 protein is CASSQGFGVTDTQYF. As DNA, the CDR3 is TGTGCCAGCAGCCAAGGATTTGGAGTCACAGATACGCAGTATTTT.

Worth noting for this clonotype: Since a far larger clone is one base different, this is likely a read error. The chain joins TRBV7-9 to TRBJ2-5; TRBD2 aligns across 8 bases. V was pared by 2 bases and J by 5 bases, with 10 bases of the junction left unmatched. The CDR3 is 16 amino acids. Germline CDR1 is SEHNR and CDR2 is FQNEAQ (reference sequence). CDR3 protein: CASSLRPAGVRETQYF. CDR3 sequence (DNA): TGTGCCAGCAGCTTACGCCCAGCGGGAGTTAGGGAGACCCAGTACTTC. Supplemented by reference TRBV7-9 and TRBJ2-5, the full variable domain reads DTGVSQNPRHKITKRGQNVTFRCDPISEHNRLYWYRQTLGQGPEFLTYFQNEAQLEKSRLLSDRFSAERPKGSFSTLEIQRTEQGDSAMYLCASSLRPAGVRETQYFGPGTRLLVL.

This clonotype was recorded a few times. The DNA of the CDR3 is TGTGCCAGTAGTATCCACACTGAAGCTTTCTTT. Protein product: CASSIHTEAFF. V usage is TRBV19 and J usage is TRBJ1-1; D remains unclear. The CDR3 is 11 residues long. Trimming cost V 3 bases and J 3 bases, with 2 bases left between them. CDR1 is LNHDA and CDR2 is SQIVND in the germline V gene (reference sequence). The variable domain in full, with the rest retrieved from reference TRBV19 and TRBJ1-1, is DGGITQSPKYLFRKEGQNVTLSCEQNLNHDAMYWYRQDPGQGLRLIYYSQIVNDFQKGDIAEGYSVSREKKESFPLTVTSAQKNPTAFYLCASSIHTEAFFGQGTRLTVV.

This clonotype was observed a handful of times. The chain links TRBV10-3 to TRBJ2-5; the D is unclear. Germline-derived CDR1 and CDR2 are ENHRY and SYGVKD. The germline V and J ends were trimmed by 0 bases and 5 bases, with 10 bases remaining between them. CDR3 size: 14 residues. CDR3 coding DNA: TGTGCCATCAGTGAGTCTGTAGGTCCTGAGACCCAGTACTTC. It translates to CAISESVGPETQYF.

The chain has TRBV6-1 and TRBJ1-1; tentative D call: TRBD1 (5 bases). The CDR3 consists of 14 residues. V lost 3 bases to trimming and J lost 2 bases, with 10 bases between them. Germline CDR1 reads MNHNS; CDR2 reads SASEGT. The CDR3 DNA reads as TGTGCCAGCAGTGACCTGGACAAAAACACTGAAGCTTTCTTT. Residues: CASSDLDKNTEAFF.

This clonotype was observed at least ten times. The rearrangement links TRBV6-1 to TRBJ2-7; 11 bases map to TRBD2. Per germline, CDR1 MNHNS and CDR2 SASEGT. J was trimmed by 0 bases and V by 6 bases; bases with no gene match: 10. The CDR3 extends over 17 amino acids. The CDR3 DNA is TGTGCCAGCAGAGCCGGGACTAGCGGAGGGAGCTCCTACGAGCAGTACTTC. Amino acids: CASRAGTSGGSSYEQYF.

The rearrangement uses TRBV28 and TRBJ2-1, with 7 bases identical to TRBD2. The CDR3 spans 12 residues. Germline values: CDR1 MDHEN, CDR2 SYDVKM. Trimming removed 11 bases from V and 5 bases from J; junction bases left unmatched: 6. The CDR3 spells CASGGQDNEQFF. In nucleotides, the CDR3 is TGTGCCTCGGGAGGTCAAGACAATGAGCAGTTCTTC.